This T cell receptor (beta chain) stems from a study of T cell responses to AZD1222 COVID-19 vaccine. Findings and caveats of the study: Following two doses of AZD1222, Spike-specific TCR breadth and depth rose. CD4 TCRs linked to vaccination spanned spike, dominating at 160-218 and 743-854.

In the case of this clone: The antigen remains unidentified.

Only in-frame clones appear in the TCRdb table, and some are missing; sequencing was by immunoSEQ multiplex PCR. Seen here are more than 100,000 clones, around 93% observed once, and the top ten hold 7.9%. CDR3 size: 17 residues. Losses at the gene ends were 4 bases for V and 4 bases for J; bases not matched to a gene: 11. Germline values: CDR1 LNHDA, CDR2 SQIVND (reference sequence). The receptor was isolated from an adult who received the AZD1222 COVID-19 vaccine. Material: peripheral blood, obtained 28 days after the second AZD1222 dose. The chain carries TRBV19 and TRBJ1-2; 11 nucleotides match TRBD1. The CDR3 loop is CASSTRWTGGLSYGYTF. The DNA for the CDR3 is TGTGCCAGTAGTACCCGATGGACAGGGGGCTTGAGCTATGGCTACACCTTC.